This T cell receptor (beta chain) was profiled in a study of T cell responses to AZD1222 COVID-19 vaccine. The overall study: Investigators merged groups given second doses at roughly 4 or roughly 12 weeks.

Generated by immunoSEQ multiplex PCR, the TCRdb table keeps only in-frame clones and is missing some. The top ten clones hold around 3% of a sample with about 180,000 clones, around nine tenths of them seen once. As regards this clone: No antigen is known for it.

CDR3 length equals 15 residues. V lost 3 bases and J lost 2; bases outside the gene matches: 2. Germline CDR1 is LNHDA and CDR2 is SQIVND (reference sequence). Study-level findings and limits: Targets within unmutated variant regions were reportedly found for nearly half of spike-specific TCRs.

The starting material was peripheral blood, obtained on day 0 of AZD1222 vaccination. The TCR originated in an adult in good health. The chain carries TRBV19 and TRBJ2-3; TRBD2 agrees at 10 bases. The CDR3 region has the DNA TGTGCCAGTAGTATTACTAGCGGGAACACAGATACGCAGTATTTT. As protein: CASSITSGNTDTQYF.